These 5 T cell receptor beta chains were all obtained from the same sample, sequenced in a study of blood T cell repertoires in COVID-19. TCRdb's table, derived via immunoSEQ multiplex PCR, lists solely in-frame clones and lacks some. The table includes over 150,000 clones, approximately 80% detected once. Input material: peripheral blood. The source is a woman in her sixties or seventies with acute or convalescent COVID-19.

This sequence joins TRBV6-7 and TRBJ1-3; 8 bases line up with TRBD1. TRBV6-7 is identified as an open reading frame with a role that is uncertain. Trimming took 6 bases from V and 4 from J; bases not matched to a gene: 8. The CDR3 contains 15 residues. CDR3 in amino acids: CASSRTGNSGNTIYF. The CDR3 nucleotides read TGTGCCAGCAGCCGGACAGGGAATTCGGGAAACACCATATATTTT.

In regard to this clone: The sample has other DNA sequences that encode this CDR3 too. The chain carries TRBV5-1 and TRBJ1-2; 11 nucleotides line up with TRBD1. The CDR3 has 14 residues. Per germline, CDR1 SGHRS and CDR2 YFSETQ. V gave up 2 bases and J gave up 8 bases; unmatched junction bases: 5. CDR3 sequence: CASSLGQGARGYTF. CDR3 sequence (DNA): TGCGCCAGCAGCTTAGGACAGGGGGCGCGAGGCTACACCTTC.

The chain carries TRBV23-1 and TRBJ2-6, with D unresolved. TRBV23-1 is an open reading frame, and its role is uncertain. V lost 10 bases and J lost 1, with 5 bases in between. The CDR3 sequence is 12 residues long. The CDR3 DNA reads as TGCGCCACCCGTTCTGGGGCCAACGTCCTGACTTTC. It encodes CATRSGANVLTF.

With regard to this clone: The same CDR3 is also encoded by other DNA sequences in this sample. The V and J genes are TRBV7-2 and TRBJ2-7; 16 positions agree with TRBD2. With V trimmed by 5 bases and J by 1 base, 5 bases remained unmatched. CDR1 is SGHTA, CDR2 FQGNSA, per germline. CDR3 size: 17 residues. Written as DNA, the CDR3 is TGTGCCAGCAGCCTTGGGACTAGCGGGGGGGCGTCCTACGAGCAGTACTTC. Its protein is CASSLGTSGGASYEQYF.

The rearrangement uses TRBV5-4 and TRBJ1-1, with D unresolved. Trimming removed 0 bases at V and 0 bases at J, with 9 bases between. Germline V CDR1 and CDR2: SGHNT, YYREEE (reference sequence). The CDR3 has 15 amino acids. The CDR3 loop is CASSLAVQMNTEAFF. CDR3 nucleotides: TGTGCCAGCAGCTTGGCCGTGCAGATGAACACTGAAGCTTTCTTT.